This note documents a single T cell receptor (beta chain) sequence. Its antigen is unidentified. These data originate in a study of regulatory T cells in long-lasting Graves disease. At the level of the study: A definition of persistent Graves' disease required over 5 years of antithyroid drugs plus positive TSH receptor antibodies. Study findings and constraints: Persistent patients shared more public clonotypes (around 2,500) than newly diagnosed patients (about 970). Persistent Graves' disease cases displayed lower TCR diversity than newly diagnosed ones.

According to the study, TCR beta libraries were built with iRepertoire HTBI primers and CDR3-region Arm-PCR. TCRdb reprocessed the multiplex PCR reads with MiXCR, giving one entry per CDR3 protein. The sample includes roughly 400,000 distinct CDR3 sequences, less than 25% of them seen just once. This CDR3 comprises 16 residues. The V and J ends lost 6 bases and 2 bases, in that order; junction bases with no gene match: 11. Germline V gene sequence: CDR1 MNHNS, CDR2 SASEGT. Noted time point: persistent/refractory GD, antithyroid drugs over 5 years with positive TRAb. With RNA extracted from PBMCs as input, the TCR library was made. The authors drew patients from an endocrinology department in Xi'an, China.

The sequencing used peripheral blood mononuclear cells (PBMCs), collected when the disease was refractory, from a patient treated with antithyroid drugs. The source of this sequence is a female donor with Graves disease. V gene TRBV6-1 combines with J gene TRBJ2-7; 9 positions match TRBD1. The DNA of the CDR3 is TGTGCCAGCAGACCCTCAGGGACAGGGAAAACCTACGAGCAGTACTTC. It specifies CASRPSGTGKTYEQYF.